This is a list of T cell receptor beta chains from one sample in a study of vaccination and CD4 T cells after COVID-19. Antigens of these TCRs are unknown. TCRdb recomputed calls from the PCR reads with MiXCR, one row per CDR3 protein. The sample consists of over 6,000 distinct CDR3 sequences, roughly 32% of them appearing once. Sequencing was carried out using CD4+ T cells from blood, cultured in vitro. Receptors were obtained from a human donor in good health. The CDR3 runs from the conserved cysteine through the conserved F or W. D genes are given only for firm matches. For some rows the clone size is stated as once, few or many, or as a class when expanded; others skip it.

V,J,size,D,DNA,CDR3
TRBV20-1,TRBJ2-5,-,TRBD1,TGCTCACCGCCAAGGGACAGTCAAGAGACCCAGTACTTC,CSPPRDSQETQYF
TRBV11-1,TRBJ1-1,-,-,TGTGCCAGCAGCTTAGTGTCCGGCACTGAAGCTTTCTTT,CASSLVSGTEAFF
TRBV6-1,TRBJ2-3,-,-,TGTGCCAGCAGCCTCGCGGGCTCGTACACAGATACGCAGTATTTT,CASSLAGSYTDTQYF
TRBV7-9,TRBJ2-7,few,-,TGTGCCAGCAGCCCTCTTAACGAGCAGTACTTC,CASSPLNEQYF
TRBV6-2/TRBV6-3,TRBJ2-6,-,-,TGTGCCAGCAGTTACTCCAGACGCTCTGGGGCCAACGTCCTGACTTTC,CASSYSRRSGANVLTF
TRBV6-5,TRBJ2-3,-,-,TGTGCCAGCAGTTACTCGGGACACTTCACAGATACGCAGTATTTT,CASSYSGHFTDTQYF
TRBV29-1,TRBJ2-7,-,-,TGCAGCGTTGAACGAGCGCCCTACGAGCAGTACTTC,CSVERAPYEQYF
TRBV6-1,TRBJ1-5,few,-,TGTGCCACCCGCTTGACAGGCTTTAATCAGCCCCAGCATTTT,CATRLTGFNQPQHF
TRBV20-1,TRBJ2-3,-,TRBD2,TGCAGTGCTAGAGATGTACTAGCGGGACCCACAGATACGCAGTATTTT,CSARDVLAGPTDTQYF
TRBV20-1,TRBJ2-1,few,TRBD2,TGCAGTGCTAGTCGACTAGCGGGAGTAAATGAGCAGTTCTTC,CSASRLAGVNEQFF
TRBV29-1,TRBJ1-6,few,-,TGCAGCGTTGACAAGGGCGGGTTTGATTCACCCCTCCACTTT,CSVDKGGFDSPLHF
TRBV5-6,TRBJ1-2,-,-,TGTGCCAGCAGCTTGGTGCGGCAGGGCTATGGCTACACCTTC,CASSLVRQGYGYTF
TRBV7-6,TRBJ1-1,few,-,TGTGCCAGCAGCTTAGCCGGGGGCTGGGACACTGAAGCTTTCTTT,CASSLAGGWDTEAFF
TRBV10-3,TRBJ2-7,-,TRBD2,TGTGCCATCACCCCCGGGACTAGCGGGAGGGCCGGGTACGAGCAGTACTTC,CAITPGTSGRAGYEQYF
TRBV6-1,TRBJ1-2,medium-sized,TRBD1,TGTGCCAGCAGAGCCCCAGGACAGGCGAGGGGCTACACCTTC,CASRAPGQARGYTF
TRBV7-2,TRBJ2-2,-,TRBD1,TGTGCCAGCAGCTCCACCCGGGACAGTTACACCGGGGAGCTGTTTTTT,CASSSTRDSYTGELFF
TRBV7-8,TRBJ2-2,-,TRBD2,TGTGCCAGCAGCCTTAGGGCATTAGCGGGAGGGCCGCCCGGGGAGCTGTTTTTT,CASSLRALAGGPPGELFF